The 28 T cell receptor beta chains presented below share a single source sample, sequenced in a study of blood T cells in healthy people across ages. A second PCR, run for about 7 to 12 cycles, used a sample-barcoded 5' primer plus a J-beta primer mix. TCRdb re-called the 5' RACE reads through MiXCR, storing one row per CDR3 protein. This table holds some 1,000,000 distinct CDR3 sequences, 20% to 25% found once. These data are also associated with another study on T cells of mothers and their children.

The sample was blood. The source of these receptors is a girl aged 2 to 9 in good health.

This chain joins TRBV10-2 and TRBJ1-5, with D unresolved. Germline loops: CDR1 WSHSY, CDR2 SAAADI. This CDR3 region has 14 residues. Trimming cost V 3 bases and J 3 bases, with 9 bases left between them. The CDR3 region has the DNA TGCGCCAGCAGTGATCGGCAGCCCAATCAGCCCCAGCATTTT. Translation gives CASSDRQPNQPQHF.

The CDR3 protein is CASSLQGDPEQYF. DNA of the CDR3: TGTGCCAGCAGTCTCCAGGGAGACCCCGAGCAGTACTTC. V and J are TRBV28 and TRBJ2-7; the D call may be TRBD1 or TRBD2 (5 bases each). Trimming shortened V by 5 bases and J by 6 bases, and 14 bases separated the two germline ends. The CDR3 has 13 amino acids. From germline, CDR1 is MDHEN and CDR2 SYDVKM.

This rearrangement joins TRBV28 to TRBJ2-1; no reliable D call. Per the germline V gene, CDR1 is MDHEN and CDR2 is SYDVKM. Deletions cut 6 bases from V and 6 bases from J, with 18 bases between. The CDR3 is 15 amino acids. CDR3 coding DNA: TGTGCCAGCAGCCCCGGAAGATGGCAATTCAATGAGCAGTTCTTC. Amino acid sequence: CASSPGRWQFNEQFF.

This rearrangement joins TRBV20-1 to TRBJ2-3, with a weak D call TRBD2 (7 bases). The germline V and J ends were trimmed by 3 bases and 2 bases, with 15 bases remaining between them. Germline CDR1 and CDR2: DFQATT and SNEGSKA (reference sequence). This CDR3 has 15 amino acids. The CDR3 protein is CSASGGGDPTDTQYF. Here the CDR3 DNA reads TGCAGTGCTAGCGGAGGGGGGGACCCCACAGATACGCAGTATTTT.

This clonotype has just a few counts. The V and J genes are TRBV12-5 and TRBJ1-3; tentative D call: TRBD1 (6 bases). V was pared by 4 bases and J by 1 base, with 17 bases between. This CDR3 has 17 amino acids. CDR1 LGHNT and CDR2 FRNRAP come from the germline V gene. For the CDR3, the DNA is TGTGCTAGTGGTTCCTTCCGACAGGATCGTTCTGGAAACACCATATATTTT. This gives the protein CASGSFRQDRSGNTIYF. The full variable domain, with the rest looked up from reference TRBV12-5 and TRBJ1-3, is DARVTQTPRHKVTEMGQEVTMRCQPILGHNTVFWYRQTMMQGLELLAYFRNRAPLDDSGMPKDRFSAEMPDATLATLKIQPSEPRDSAVYFCASGSFRQDRSGNTIYFGEGSWLTVV.

The J gene is TRBJ1-5, the V gene TRBV4-1, with TRBD1 matching 9 bases. The CDR3 runs 20 residues. From germline, CDR1 is MGHRA and CDR2 YSYEKL. The junction had 13 bases not matched to a gene; V was cut back by 1 base and J by 0 bases. In DNA form, the CDR3 reads TGCGCCAGCAGCCAAGTGGCGTGGGCGGGACAGGGACGTAGCAATCAGCCCCAGCATTTT. It codes for CASSQVAWAGQGRSNQPQHF.

The chain employs TRBV15 and TRBJ2-5, with D possibly TRBD1 on 5 matching bases. The J call may be faulty, since TRBJ2-7 better matches the DNA end. This CDR3 spans 13 amino acids. Germline V gene data show CDR1 as LNHNV and CDR2 as YYDKDF (reference sequence). The CDR3, as DNA: TGTGCCACCAGCAGGGACATAGCCTACGAGCAGTACTTC. Amino acids: CATSRDIAYEQYF.

This clonotype was detected only a few times. A junction end diverges from the germline sequence, so it may reflect a read error. The rearrangement uses TRBV29-1 and TRBJ1-2; D not certain. CDR1 and CDR2 from the germline V gene are SQVTM and ANQGSEA. This CDR3 has 12 residues. The CDR3 here is CGVVPENYGYTF. CDR3 sequence (DNA): TGCGGCGTTGTCCCCGAGAACTATGGCTACACCTTC. Variable domain in full (rest from reference TRBV29-1 and TRBJ1-2): SAVISQKPSRDICQRGTSLTIQCQVDSQVTMMFWYRQQPGQSLTLIATANQGSEATYESGFVIDKFPISRPNLTFSTLTVSNMSPEDSSIYLCGVVPENYGYTFGSGTRLTVV.

This clonotype has only a few counts. The J gene is TRBJ2-7, the V gene TRBV20-1; D perhaps matches TRBD2 (6 bases). CDR1 and CDR2 from the germline V gene are DFQATT and SNEGSKA (reference sequence). This CDR3 comprises 17 residues. Trimming took off 6 bases at V and 1 base at J, with 25 bases between the two ends. The CDR3 nucleotides are TGCAGTGCCAGTACTTCAGGTCTCCGGGAGTTTTCCTACGAGCAGTACTTC. This codes for CSASTSGLREFSYEQYF.

The chain joins TRBV12-3 or TRBV12-4 to TRBJ1-2; tentative D call: TRBD1 (6 bases). The CDR3 spans 15 residues. V lost 5 bases, J lost 2 bases, and 15 bases lay in between. The CDR3 region has the DNA TGTGCCAGCAGTCCAGGGGTGCGTGTGAACTATGGCTACACCTTC. Residues: CASSPGVRVNYGYTF.

This clonotype was detected only a few times. This chain connects TRBV5-1 to TRBJ2-7; 8 bases are a match to TRBD1. In germline, CDR1 is SGHRS, CDR2 YFSETQ. The ends lost 5 bases at V and 3 bases at J; junction bases unmatched: 7. This CDR3 contains 14 residues. The chain's CDR3 is CASRVDRGYYEQYF. CDR3 DNA sequence: TGCGCCAGCAGGGTCGACAGGGGCTACTACGAGCAGTACTTC.

The chain uses TRBV7-9 and TRBJ2-1; 9 bases agree with TRBD1. Germline V gene lookup returns CDR1 SEHNR and CDR2 FQNEAQ (reference sequence). The CDR3 contains 15 residues. The J segment lost 5 bases and the V segment lost 5 bases, leaving 7 bases of the junction unmatched. In DNA form, the CDR3 reads TGTGCCAGCAGCCTCTCGGGGACAGGGAACAATGAGCAGTTCTTC. It encodes CASSLSGTGNNEQFF.

V is TRBV28 and J is TRBJ2-7; D remains unclear. V lost 4 bases and J 0 bases, leaving 16 bases between the germline ends. CDR1 is MDHEN and CDR2 is SYDVKM in the germline V gene. This CDR3 contains 16 residues. As DNA, the CDR3 is TGTGCCAGCAGTTCCCGCCGCGACTGGAGCTCCTACGAGCAGTACTTC. Encoded protein: CASSSRRDWSSYEQYF.

This clonotype was counted between two and nine times. The chain links TRBV6-1 to TRBJ1-5; the match to TRBD1 covers 9 bases. Unmatched junction bases numbered 9, after V lost 10 bases and J lost 2 bases. The germline V gene encodes CDR1 MNHNS and CDR2 SASEGT. The CDR3 sequence is 15 residues long. CDR3 coding DNA: TGTGCCACTGACCCTAGGACAGGGGGCAATCAGCCCCAGCATTTT. As protein: CATDPRTGGNQPQHF.

The chain employs TRBV12-3 or TRBV12-4 and TRBJ2-2; 11 nucleotides agree with TRBD2. V was pared by 6 bases and J by 3 bases, with 6 bases of the junction left unmatched. The CDR3 consists of 16 residues. CDR3: CASRDRTSGYTGELFF. CDR3 nucleotide sequence: TGTGCCAGCAGAGATCGGACTAGCGGGTACACCGGGGAGCTGTTTTTT.

In this sample, this clonotype turned up a few times. The V gene is TRBV24-1, the J gene TRBJ1-1; D not resolved. Trimming stripped 5 bases from V and 5 bases from J, with 11 bases between. The CDR3 contains 13 residues. Germline V gene sequence: CDR1 KGHDR, CDR2 SFDVKD. CDR3 nucleotide sequence: TGTGCCACCAGTGTGGGAAAGGGAACTGAAGCTTTCTTT. This sequence encodes CATSVGKGTEAFF.

The V call is TRBV4-3, the J call TRBJ2-5, with 12 bases aligning to TRBD2. Trimming cost V 3 bases and J 5 bases; bases outside gene matches: 10. The CDR3 covers 17 residues. Germline lookup yields CDR1 LGHNA and CDR2 YSLEER. CDR3 protein: CASSQTLRLAGEETQYF. Here the CDR3 DNA reads TGCGCCAGCAGCCAGACCCTAAGACTAGCGGGGGAGGAGACCCAGTACTTC.

The chain uses TRBV12-3 or TRBV12-4 and TRBJ2-1; TRBD2 is a possible D gene (5 bases). The CDR3 runs to 12 residues. Trimming left V 5 bases short and J 9 bases short, with 11 bases between. The CDR3 region has the DNA TGTGCCAGCAGTCCTAGCCTGAGTGAGCAGTTCTTC. It codes for CASSPSLSEQFF.

This clonotype was seen ten or more times. This chain links TRBV7-3 with TRBJ2-1; D may be TRBD2 (5 bases). The CDR3 spans 16 residues. Trimming left V 5 bases short and J 8 bases short, with 22 bases between. The germline gives CDR1 SGHTA, CDR2 FQGTGA. This CDR3 is CASSGGLTSNFDEQFF. The CDR3 DNA follows: TGTGCCAGCAGCGGCGGGCTAACTAGTAATTTCGATGAGCAGTTCTTC.

This clonotype came up a few times. The genes are TRBV10-3 and TRBJ2-3; D is ambiguous. Trimming removed 4 bases from V and 2 bases from J, with 7 bases in between. This CDR3 is built from 13 residues. CDR1 and CDR2 (germline): ENHRY, SYGVKD. The CDR3 reads CAISASPTDTQYF. The CDR3 DNA is TGTGCCATCAGTGCTTCACCCACAGATACGCAGTATTTT.

The chain has TRBV20-1 and TRBJ1-1; D ambiguous. This CDR3 comprises 11 residues. From germline, CDR1 is DFQATT and CDR2 SNEGSKA (reference sequence). V was shortened by 5 bases and J by 3 bases, with 7 bases between the two germline ends. CDR3 in amino acids: CSAQWDTEAFF. CDR3 DNA: TGCAGTGCTCAGTGGGACACTGAAGCTTTCTTT.

This clonotype was seen repeatedly, ten times or more. The chain carries TRBV9 and TRBJ2-7; D not certain. The CDR3 contains 15 residues. Germline assignment: CDR1 SGDLS and CDR2 YYNGEE. V lost 0 bases to trimming and J lost 0 bases, with 10 bases between them. CDR3 bases: TGTGCCAGCAGCGTAGAAACTGCTACCTCCTACGAGCAGTACTTC. Translating it yields CASSVETATSYEQYF.

This clonotype appeared a few times. This chain connects TRBV7-6 to TRBJ1-2, with TRBD1 as a possible D gene (6 bases). The V gene's germline CDR1 is SGHVS and CDR2 FNYEAQ. V was trimmed by 6 bases and J by 6 bases, leaving 14 bases between them. The CDR3 is made up of 13 amino acids. Here the CDR3 DNA reads TGTGCCAGCAGGCGGAACAACAGGGATGGCTACACCTTC. This codes for CASRRNNRDGYTF.

This clonotype has just a few counts. The rearrangement links TRBV9 to TRBJ2-5, with D tentatively TRBD1 (5 bases). Germline lookup yields CDR1 SGDLS and CDR2 YYNGEE. Between the trimmed V and J ends, which lost 0 bases and 5 bases, there was a span of 11 bases. This CDR3 has 14 residues. CDR3: CASSVEGLGETQYF. Written as DNA, the CDR3 is TGTGCCAGCAGCGTAGAGGGGCTGGGGGAGACCCAGTACTTC.

Only one count was recorded for this clonotype. The chain carries TRBV6-4 and TRBJ2-1; 10 bases match TRBD2. The CDR3 covers 15 residues. With 6 bases clipped from V and 7 bases from J, the junction kept 9 bases outside the gene matches. CDR1 and CDR2 (germline): MRHNA, SNTAGT. CDR3 amino acids: CASSPRPLAGNEQFF. CDR3 in DNA: TGTGCCAGCAGCCCCCGGCCACTAGCGGGGAATGAGCAGTTCTTC.

V usage is TRBV10-3 and J usage is TRBJ2-1, with D unresolved. V lost 2 bases to trimming and J lost 6 bases, with 5 bases between them. CDR3 length equals 12 residues. CDR1 and CDR2 from the germline V gene are ENHRY and SYGVKD. The CDR3 coding sequence is TGTGCCATCAGTGAGCCGGCCAATGAGCAGTTCTTC. Its translation: CAISEPANEQFF.

This clonotype has a handful of counts. The rearrangement uses TRBV7-2 and TRBJ1-5; 7 bases match TRBD1. Germline loops: CDR1 SGHTA, CDR2 FQGNSA. With 5 bases clipped from V and 4 bases from J, the junction kept 8 bases outside the gene matches. The CDR3 totals 15 residues. The CDR3 is CASSDGTAGNQPQHF. Written as DNA, the CDR3 is TGTGCCAGCAGCGACGGGACAGCCGGAAATCAGCCCCAGCATTTT.

V usage is TRBV6-5 and J usage is TRBJ2-5; 13 positions match TRBD2. Judging by the DNA end, TRBJ2-1 fits better; the J call may be wrong. Germline V CDR1 and CDR2: MNHEY, SVGAGI. The CDR3 is 15 amino acids. The CDR3 DNA reads as TGTGCCAGCACCCTCGGACTAGCGGGAGTCTCTGAGCAGTTCTTC. As protein: CASTLGLAGVSEQFF.